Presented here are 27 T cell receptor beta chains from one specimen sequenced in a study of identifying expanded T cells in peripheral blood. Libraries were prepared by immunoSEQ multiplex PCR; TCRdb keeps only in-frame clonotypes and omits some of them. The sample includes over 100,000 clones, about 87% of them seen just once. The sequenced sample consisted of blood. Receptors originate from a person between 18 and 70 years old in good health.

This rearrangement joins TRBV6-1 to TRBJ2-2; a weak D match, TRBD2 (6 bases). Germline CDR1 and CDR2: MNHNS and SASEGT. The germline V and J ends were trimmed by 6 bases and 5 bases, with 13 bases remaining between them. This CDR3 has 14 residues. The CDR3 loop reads CASRSGSGTGELFF. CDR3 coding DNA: TGTGCCAGCAGATCTGGGAGCGGGACCGGGGAGCTGTTTTTT.

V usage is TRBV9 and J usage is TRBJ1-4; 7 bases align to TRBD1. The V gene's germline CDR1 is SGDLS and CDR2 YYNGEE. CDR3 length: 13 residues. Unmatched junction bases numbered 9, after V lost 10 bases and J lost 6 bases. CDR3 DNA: TGTGCCGCCCTGACAGGGCTCCATGAAAAACTGTTTTTT. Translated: CAALTGLHEKLFF.

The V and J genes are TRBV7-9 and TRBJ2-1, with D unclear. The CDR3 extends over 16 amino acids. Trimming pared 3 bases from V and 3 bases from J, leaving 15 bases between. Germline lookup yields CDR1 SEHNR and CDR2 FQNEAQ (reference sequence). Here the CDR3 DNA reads TGTGCCAGCAGCTTCATACGGCAATTCTTCTACAATGAGCAGTTCTTC. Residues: CASSFIRQFFYNEQFF.

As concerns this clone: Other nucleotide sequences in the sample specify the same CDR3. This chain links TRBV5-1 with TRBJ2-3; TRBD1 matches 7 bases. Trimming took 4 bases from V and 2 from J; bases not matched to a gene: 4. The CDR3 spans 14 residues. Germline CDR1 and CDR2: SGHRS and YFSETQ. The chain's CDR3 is CASSPGTATDTQYF. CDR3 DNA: TGCGCCAGCAGCCCCGGGACAGCCACAGATACGCAGTATTTT.

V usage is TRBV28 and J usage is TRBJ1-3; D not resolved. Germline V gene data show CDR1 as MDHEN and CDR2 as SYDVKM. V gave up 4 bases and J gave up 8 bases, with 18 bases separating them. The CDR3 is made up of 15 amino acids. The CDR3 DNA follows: TGTGCCAGCAGTTCCGCCGGACCGAGTCTGTACACCATATATTTT. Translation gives CASSSAGPSLYTIYF.

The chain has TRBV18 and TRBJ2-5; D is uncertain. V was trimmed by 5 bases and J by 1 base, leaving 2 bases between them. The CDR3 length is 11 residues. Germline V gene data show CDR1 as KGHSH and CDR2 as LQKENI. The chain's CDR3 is CASSSQETQYF. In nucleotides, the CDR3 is TGTGCCAGCTCATCCCAAGAGACCCAGTACTTC.

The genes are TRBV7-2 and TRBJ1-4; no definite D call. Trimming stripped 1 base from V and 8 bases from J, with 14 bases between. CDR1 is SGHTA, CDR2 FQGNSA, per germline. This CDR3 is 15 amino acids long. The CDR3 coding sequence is TGTGCCAGCAGCTTAGTGTCTCAGCCGGGGGAAAAACTGTTTTTT. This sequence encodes CASSLVSQPGEKLFF.

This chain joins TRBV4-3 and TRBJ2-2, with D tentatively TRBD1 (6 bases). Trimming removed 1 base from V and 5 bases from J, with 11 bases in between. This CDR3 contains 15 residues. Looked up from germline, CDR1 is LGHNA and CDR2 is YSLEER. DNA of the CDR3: TGCGCCAGCAGCCAAGCAGACAGGTTAACCGGGGAGCTGTTTTTT. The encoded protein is CASSQADRLTGELFF.

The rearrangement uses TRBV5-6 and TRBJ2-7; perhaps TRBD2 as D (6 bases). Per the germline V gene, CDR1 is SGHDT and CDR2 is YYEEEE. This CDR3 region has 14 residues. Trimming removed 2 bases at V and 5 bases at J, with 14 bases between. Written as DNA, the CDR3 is TGTGCCAGCAGCTTACGGGGGTTTCAGGACGAGCAGTACTTC. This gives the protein CASSLRGFQDEQYF. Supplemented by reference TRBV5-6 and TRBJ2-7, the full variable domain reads DAGVTQSPTHLIKTRGQQVTLRCSPKSGHDTVSWYQQALGQGPQFIFQYYEEEERQRGNFPDRFSGHQFPNYSSELNVNALLLGDSALYLCASSLRGFQDEQYFGPGTRLTVT.

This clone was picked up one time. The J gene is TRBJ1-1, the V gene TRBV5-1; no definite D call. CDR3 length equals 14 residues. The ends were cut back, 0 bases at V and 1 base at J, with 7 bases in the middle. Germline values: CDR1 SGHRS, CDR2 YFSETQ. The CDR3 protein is CASSLGPTNTEAFF. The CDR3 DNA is TGCGCCAGCAGCTTGGGACCCACGAACACTGAAGCTTTCTTT.

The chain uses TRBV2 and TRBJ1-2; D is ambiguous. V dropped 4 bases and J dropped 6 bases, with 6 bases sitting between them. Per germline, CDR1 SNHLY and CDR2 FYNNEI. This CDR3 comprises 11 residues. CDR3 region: CASSVLNGYTF. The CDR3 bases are TGTGCCAGCAGTGTATTGAATGGCTACACCTTC.

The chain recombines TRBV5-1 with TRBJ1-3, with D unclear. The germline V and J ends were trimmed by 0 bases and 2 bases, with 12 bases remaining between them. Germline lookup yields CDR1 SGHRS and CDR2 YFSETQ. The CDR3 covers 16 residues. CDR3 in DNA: TGCGCCAGCAGCTTGGAAGGACCGTCGGCTGGAAACACCATATATTTT. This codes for CASSLEGPSAGNTIYF.

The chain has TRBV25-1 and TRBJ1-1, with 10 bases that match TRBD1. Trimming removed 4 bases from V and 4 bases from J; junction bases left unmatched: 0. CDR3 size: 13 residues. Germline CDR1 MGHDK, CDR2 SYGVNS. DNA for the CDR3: TGTGCCAGCAGTGGGACAGGGGGCACTGAAGCTTTCTTT. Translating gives CASSGTGGTEAFF.

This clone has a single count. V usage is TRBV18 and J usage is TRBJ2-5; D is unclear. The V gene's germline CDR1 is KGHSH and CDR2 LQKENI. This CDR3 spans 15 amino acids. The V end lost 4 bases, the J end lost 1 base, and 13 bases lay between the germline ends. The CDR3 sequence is CASSRDYGFQETQYF. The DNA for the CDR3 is TGTGCCAGCTCACGGGATTACGGGTTCCAAGAGACCCAGTACTTC.

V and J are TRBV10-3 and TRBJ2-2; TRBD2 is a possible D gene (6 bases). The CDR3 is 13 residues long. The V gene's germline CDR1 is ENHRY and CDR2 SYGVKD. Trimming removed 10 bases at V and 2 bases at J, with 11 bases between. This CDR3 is CANGRENTGELFF. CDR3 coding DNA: TGTGCCAACGGGCGGGAAAACACCGGGGAGCTGTTTTTT.

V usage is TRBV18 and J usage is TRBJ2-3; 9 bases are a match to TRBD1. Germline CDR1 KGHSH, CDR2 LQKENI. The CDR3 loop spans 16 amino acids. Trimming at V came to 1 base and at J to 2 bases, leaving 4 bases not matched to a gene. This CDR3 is CASSPRQGGTTDTQYF. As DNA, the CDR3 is TGTGCCAGCTCACCACGACAGGGGGGGACCACAGATACGCAGTATTTT. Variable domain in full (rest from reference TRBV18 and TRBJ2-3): NAGVMQNPRHLVRRRGQEARLRCSPMKGHSHVYWYRQLPEEGLKFMVYLQKENIIDESGMPKERFSAEFPKEGPSILRIQQVVRGDSAAYFCASSPRQGGTTDTQYFGPGTRLTVL.

The CDR3 DNA reads as TGTGCCAGCAGTTATAGGGTGGGAGTTGGAAAACTGTTTTTT. Residues: CASSYRVGVGKLFF. V and J are TRBV6-6 and TRBJ1-4; D is ambiguous. The CDR3 has 14 residues. Trimming cost V 3 bases and J 10 bases, with 15 bases left between them. Germline values: CDR1 MNHNY, CDR2 SVGAGI (reference sequence).

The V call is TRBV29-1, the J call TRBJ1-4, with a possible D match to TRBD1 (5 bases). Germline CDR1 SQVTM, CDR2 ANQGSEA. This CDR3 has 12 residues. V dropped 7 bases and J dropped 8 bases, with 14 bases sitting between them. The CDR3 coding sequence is TGCAGCGCCTTCGGGACTACCGAAAAACTGTTTTTT. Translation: CSAFGTTEKLFF.

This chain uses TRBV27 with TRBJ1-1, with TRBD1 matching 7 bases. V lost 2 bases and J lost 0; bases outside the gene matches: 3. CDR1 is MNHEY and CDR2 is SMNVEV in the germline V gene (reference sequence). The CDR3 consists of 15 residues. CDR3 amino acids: CASSLGTELNTEAFF. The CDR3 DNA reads TGTGCCAGCAGTTTAGGGACAGAATTGAACACTGAAGCTTTCTTT.

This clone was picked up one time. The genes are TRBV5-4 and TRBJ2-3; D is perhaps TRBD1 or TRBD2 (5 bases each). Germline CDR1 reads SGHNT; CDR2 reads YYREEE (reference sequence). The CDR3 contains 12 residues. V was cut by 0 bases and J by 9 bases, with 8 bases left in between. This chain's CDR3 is CASSLGGWTQYF. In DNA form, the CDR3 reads TGTGCCAGCAGCTTGGGGGGGTGGACGCAGTATTTT.

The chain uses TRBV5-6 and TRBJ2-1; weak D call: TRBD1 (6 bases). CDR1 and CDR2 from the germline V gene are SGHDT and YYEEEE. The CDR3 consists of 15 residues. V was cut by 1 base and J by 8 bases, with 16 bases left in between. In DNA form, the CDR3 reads TGTGCCAGCAGCTTGTCGGGCAGGGGTATCGATGAGCAGTTCTTC. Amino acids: CASSLSGRGIDEQFF.

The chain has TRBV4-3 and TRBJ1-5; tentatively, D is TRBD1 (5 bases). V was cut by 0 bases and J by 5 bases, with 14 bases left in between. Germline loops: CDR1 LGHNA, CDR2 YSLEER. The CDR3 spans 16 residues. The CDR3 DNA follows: TGCGCCAGCAGCCAAGATTTTGGGGGTTTTGATCAGCCCCAGCATTTT. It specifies CASSQDFGGFDQPQHF.

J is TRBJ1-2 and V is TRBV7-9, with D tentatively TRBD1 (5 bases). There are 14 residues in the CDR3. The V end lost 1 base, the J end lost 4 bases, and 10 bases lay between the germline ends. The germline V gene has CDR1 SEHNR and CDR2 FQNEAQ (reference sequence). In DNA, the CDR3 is TGTGCCAGCAGCTTAGAGCAGGGCGCCTATGGCTACACCTTC. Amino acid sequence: CASSLEQGAYGYTF.

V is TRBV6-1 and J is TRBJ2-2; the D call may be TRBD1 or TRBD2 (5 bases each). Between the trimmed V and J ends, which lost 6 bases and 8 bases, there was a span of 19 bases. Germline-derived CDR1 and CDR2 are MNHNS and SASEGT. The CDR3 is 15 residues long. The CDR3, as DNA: TGTGCCAGCAGGAGGGACGGTCGCTATGAAGGGGAGCTGTTTTTT. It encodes CASRRDGRYEGELFF.

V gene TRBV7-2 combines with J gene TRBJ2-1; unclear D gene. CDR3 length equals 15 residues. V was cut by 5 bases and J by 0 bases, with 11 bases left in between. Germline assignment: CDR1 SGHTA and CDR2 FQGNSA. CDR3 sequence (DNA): TGTGCCAGCAGCCGAACGGCCGACTCCTACAATGAGCAGTTCTTC. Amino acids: CASSRTADSYNEQFF.

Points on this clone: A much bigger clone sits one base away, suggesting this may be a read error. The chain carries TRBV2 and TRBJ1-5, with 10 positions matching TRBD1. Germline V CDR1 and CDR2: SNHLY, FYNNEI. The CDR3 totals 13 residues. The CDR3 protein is CTSSDRGRQPQHF. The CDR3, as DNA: TGTACCAGCAGTGACAGGGGGCGTCAGCCCCAGCATTTT.

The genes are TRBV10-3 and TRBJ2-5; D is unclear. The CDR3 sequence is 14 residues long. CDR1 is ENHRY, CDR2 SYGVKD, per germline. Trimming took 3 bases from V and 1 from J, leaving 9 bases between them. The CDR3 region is CAISELAIQETQYF. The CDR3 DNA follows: TGTGCCATCAGTGAATTGGCGATCCAAGAGACCCAGTACTTC.